These 27 T cell receptor beta chains originate from one sample sequenced in a study of response to subunit inactivated influenza vaccine. Using its own MiXCR run on the RT-PCR reads, TCRdb lists one record per CDR3 protein. Of 500,000 or so distinct CDR3 sequences listed, more than 15% are singletons. The specimen was CD4+ T cells sorted from PBMCs, collected 23 months after vaccination. The origin of the receptors is a man between 50 and 70 years old who received an inactivated influenza vaccine.

This clonotype was counted between two and nine times. V and J are TRBV5-1 and TRBJ2-7, with D tentatively TRBD2 (5 bases). Germline V gives CDR1 SGHRS, CDR2 YFSETQ. CDR3 length: 14 amino acids. V gave up 4 bases and J gave up 3 bases, with 14 bases separating them. In DNA form, the CDR3 reads TGCGCCAGCAGCACCGGGCCCGGGGTCTACGAGCAGTACTTC. It is translated as CASSTGPGVYEQYF.

In its sample, this clonotype was seen a few times. This sequence joins TRBV10-3 and TRBJ1-2; D not resolved. The germline gives CDR1 ENHRY, CDR2 SYGVKD. With 4 bases removed from V and 5 bases from J, the gap between germline ends came to 11 bases. The CDR3 sequence is 13 residues long. Here the CDR3 reads CAISGLDGYGYTF. The CDR3 nucleotides read TGTGCCATCAGTGGGCTGGACGGTTATGGCTACACCTTC.

There are a few counts of this clonotype. V is TRBV28 and J is TRBJ1-2; perhaps TRBD1 as D (6 bases). The V end was cut by 5 bases, the J end by 4 bases, with 14 bases between. CDR3 length: 14 amino acids. Looked up from germline, CDR1 is MDHEN and CDR2 is SYDVKM. The CDR3 DNA sequence: TGTGCCAGCAGTAAATACGGGGGGGCCTATGGCTACACCTTC. This gives the protein CASSKYGGAYGYTF.

This clonotype was recorded many times. The chain uses TRBV5-1 and TRBJ2-1, with 9 bases aligning to TRBD1. Trimming cost V 3 bases and J 6 bases; bases outside gene matches: 1. CDR1 SGHRS and CDR2 YFSETQ come from the germline V gene. The CDR3 is made up of 13 amino acids. The CDR3 DNA is TGCGCCAGCAGCTGGGGACAGGGCAATGAGCAGTTCTTC. Translation: CASSWGQGNEQFF.

This clonotype was recorded at least ten times. The chain links TRBV7-9 to TRBJ2-1; no clear D gene. Looked up from germline, CDR1 is SEHNR and CDR2 is FQNEAQ (reference sequence). V was pared by 1 base and J by 6 bases, with 4 bases between. The CDR3 length is 12 residues. Here the CDR3 reads CASSLVGNEQFF. CDR3 DNA: TGTGCCAGCAGCTTAGTGGGCAATGAGCAGTTCTTC.

This clonotype was observed many times. This chain uses TRBV28 with TRBJ1-5; 9 bases match TRBD1. Germline V gene data show CDR1 as MDHEN and CDR2 as SYDVKM. The J segment lost 6 bases and the V segment lost 6 bases, leaving 6 bases of the junction unmatched. This CDR3 region has 14 residues. The CDR3 coding sequence is TGTGCCAGCAGGACGACAGGGGGAGGTCAGCCCCAGCATTTT. Protein product: CASRTTGGGQPQHF.

This clonotype appeared many times. The CDR3 DNA sequence: TGTGCCACCAGCCCTCGGACAGCGGGTGAAGCTTTCTTT. This codes for CATSPRTAGEAFF. This chain joins TRBV15 and TRBJ1-1; TRBD1 might be the D (6 bases). V was shortened by 5 bases and J by 7 bases, with 14 bases between the two germline ends. Germline lookup yields CDR1 LNHNV and CDR2 YYDKDF (reference sequence). The CDR3 sequence is 13 residues long. The full variable domain, in which reference TRBV15 and TRBJ1-1 provide the parts outside the CDR3, is DAMVIQNPRYQVTQFGKPVTLSCSQTLNHNVMYWYQQKSSQAPKLLFHYYDKDFNNEADTPDNFQSRRPNTSFCFLDIRSPGLGDTAMYLCATSPRTAGEAFFGQGTRLTVV.

V gene TRBV7-2 combines with J gene TRBJ2-3, with TRBD2 identical over 15 bases. CDR1 and CDR2 from the germline V gene are SGHTA and FQGNSA. This CDR3 contains 17 residues. Trimming at V came to 0 bases and at J to 3 bases, leaving 1 base not matched to a gene. CDR3 protein: CASSLAGLAGGTDTQYF. The CDR3 DNA follows: TGTGCCAGCAGCTTAGCGGGACTAGCGGGGGGAACAGATACGCAGTATTTT.

This chain uses TRBV11-2 with TRBJ2-1; tentative D call: TRBD1 (6 bases). Germline V gene sequence: CDR1 SGHAT, CDR2 FQNNGV. Trimming pared 4 bases from V and 6 bases from J, leaving 16 bases between. CDR3 size: 15 residues. The CDR3 DNA reads as TGTGCCAGCAGCTCCGAAATCTTACAGGGCAATGAGCAGTTCTTC. This codes for CASSSEILQGNEQFF.

The chain uses TRBV12-3 or TRBV12-4 and TRBJ1-2; D uncertain. V dropped 10 bases and J dropped 3 bases, with 15 bases sitting between them. This CDR3 has 13 residues. CDR3 residues: CAILGVVDYGYTF. CDR3 in DNA: TGTGCCATACTCGGGGTTGTCGACTATGGCTACACCTTC.

This clonotype has just a few counts. The chain is built from TRBV4-2 and TRBJ2-7; TRBD1 agrees at 12 bases. Germline V gene data show CDR1 as LGHNA and CDR2 as YNFKEQ. This CDR3 has 13 amino acids. Trimming removed 8 bases from V and 6 bases from J; junction bases left unmatched: 5. The CDR3 spells CASGTGGLIEQYF. CDR3 in DNA: TGTGCCAGCGGGACAGGGGGCTTGATCGAGCAGTACTTC.

This clonotype has a handful of counts. This chain uses TRBV7-2 with TRBJ2-1; D call uncertain. This CDR3 comprises 13 residues. V lost 4 bases and J lost 5, with 9 bases in between. The germline V gene encodes CDR1 SGHTA and CDR2 FQGNSA. For the CDR3, the DNA is TGTGCCAGCAGCTCTCGGATTAACAATGAGCAGTTCTTC. Translated, it gives CASSSRINNEQFF.

The chain has TRBV24-1 and TRBJ1-2; D gene unclear. Trimming removed 2 bases from V and 3 bases from J, with 3 bases in between. This CDR3 is built from 12 residues. The germline CDR1 and CDR2 sequences are KGHDR and SFDVKD. This CDR3 reads CATSDWDYGYTF. CDR3 nucleotides: TGTGCCACCAGTGATTGGGACTATGGCTACACCTTC.

The chain has TRBV2 and TRBJ2-1, with 7 bases lining up with TRBD2. The ends lost 3 bases at V and 6 bases at J; junction bases unmatched: 8. CDR3 length equals 15 residues. The germline V gene encodes CDR1 SNHLY and CDR2 FYNNEI. The CDR3 protein is CASSDGTKVVNEQFF. The DNA for the CDR3 is TGTGCCAGCAGTGATGGGACTAAAGTAGTCAATGAGCAGTTCTTC. Looking up the rest from reference TRBV2 and TRBJ2-1 gives the full variable domain: EPEVTQTPSHQVTQMGQEVILRCVPISNHLYFYWYRQILGQKVEFLVSFYNNEISEKSEIFDDQFSVERPDGSNFTLKIRSTKLEDSAMYFCASSDGTKVVNEQFFGPGTRLTVL.

The rearrangement joins TRBV29-1 to TRBJ2-1, with 7 bases lining up with TRBD1. The length of the CDR3 is 15 residues. Germline V gene lookup returns CDR1 SQVTM and CDR2 ANQGSEA. Trimming took 4 bases from V and 7 from J; bases not matched to a gene: 13. CDR3 sequence: CSVVYSGTAKNEQFF. In DNA form, the CDR3 reads TGCAGCGTTGTGTACTCCGGGACAGCTAAAAATGAGCAGTTCTTC.

CDR3 coding DNA: TGTGCCAGCAGCTTAGCATTTTCGGCCGGGGAGCTGTTTTTT. Translation: CASSLAFSAGELFF. The chain recombines TRBV7-2 with TRBJ2-2; D is unclear. The CDR3 has 14 residues. Germline V gene data show CDR1 as SGHTA and CDR2 as FQGNSA. V lost 0 bases and J 6 bases, leaving 8 bases between the germline ends. Full variable domain (rest looked up from reference TRBV7-2 and TRBJ2-2): GAGVSQSPSNKVTEKGKDVELRCDPISGHTALYWYRQSLGQGLEFLIYFQGNSAPDKSGLPSDRFSAERTGGSVSTLTIQRTQQEDSAVYLCASSLAFSAGELFFGEGSRLTVL.

The V gene is TRBV19, the J gene TRBJ2-2, with a weak D call TRBD2 (7 bases). The CDR3 totals 17 residues. Trimming took off 3 bases at V and 2 bases at J, with 16 bases between the two ends. Germline CDR1 and CDR2: LNHDA and SQIVND (reference sequence). CDR3 sequence: CASSMLAGALNTGELFF. In DNA, the CDR3 is TGTGCCAGTAGTATGCTCGCGGGGGCCCTTAACACCGGGGAGCTGTTTTTT.

The chain carries TRBV7-8 and TRBJ2-7; TRBD2 matches 10 bases. The germline gives CDR1 SGHVS, CDR2 FQNEAQ. V gave up 1 base and J gave up 4 bases; unmatched junction bases: 4. CDR3 size: 15 residues. The CDR3 loop is CASSLVAGGGYEQYF. CDR3 DNA sequence: TGTGCCAGCAGCTTAGTAGCGGGAGGTGGGTACGAGCAGTACTTC.

J is TRBJ1-1 and V is TRBV7-2, with a weak D call TRBD1 (6 bases). Trimming removed 0 bases from V and 6 bases from J, with 11 bases in between. The CDR3 contains 14 residues. Looked up from germline, CDR1 is SGHTA and CDR2 is FQGNSA. The CDR3 DNA reads TGTGCCAGCAGCTTAGCCAGGGGTAGCGCTGAAGCTTTCTTT. Its protein is CASSLARGSAEAFF. The whole variable domain, filled in from reference TRBV7-2 and TRBJ1-1, reads GAGVSQSPSNKVTEKGKDVELRCDPISGHTALYWYRQSLGQGLEFLIYFQGNSAPDKSGLPSDRFSAERTGGSVSTLTIQRTQQEDSAVYLCASSLARGSAEAFFGQGTRLTVV.

V and J are TRBV5-1 and TRBJ2-1; D is possibly TRBD1 (5 bases). V was cut by 0 bases and J by 7 bases, with 17 bases left in between. Germline CDR1 reads SGHRS; CDR2 reads YFSETQ. This CDR3 contains 16 residues. The CDR3 is CASSLADRLIINEQFF. Written as DNA, the CDR3 is TGCGCCAGCAGCTTGGCTGACAGATTGATCATTAATGAGCAGTTCTTC.

This clonotype showed up just a few times. The chain joins TRBV24-1 to TRBJ2-5, with D perhaps matching TRBD1 (5 bases). V was shortened by 2 bases and J by 5 bases, with 17 bases between the two germline ends. Germline-derived CDR1 and CDR2 are KGHDR and SFDVKD. This CDR3 is 16 amino acids long. This CDR3 is CATSDSDTLRFETQYF. DNA for the CDR3: TGTGCCACCAGTGATTCGGACACGTTAAGGTTTGAGACCCAGTACTTC.

V gene TRBV10-3 combines with J gene TRBJ2-7; D remains ambiguous. The V end was cut by 3 bases, the J end by 2 bases, with 5 bases between. CDR3 length: 12 amino acids. Germline V lookup: CDR1 ENHRY, CDR2 SYGVKD. Here the CDR3 DNA reads TGTGCCATCAGTGATCAGCCCTACGAGCAGTACTTC. Its translation is CAISDQPYEQYF.

The chain carries TRBV11-2 and TRBJ1-2, with a weak D call TRBD1 (5 bases). Germline CDR1 and CDR2: SGHAT and FQNNGV. Trimming left V 5 bases short and J 2 bases short, with 24 bases between. The length of the CDR3 is 18 residues. CDR3 sequence: CASSEFILRGKFNYGYTF. DNA for the CDR3: TGTGCCAGCAGCGAATTTATTTTACGGGGGAAGTTCAACTATGGCTACACCTTC.

This clonotype was counted between two and nine times. The rearrangement links TRBV12-3 or TRBV12-4 to TRBJ1-6, with D hard to call. CDR3 length equals 13 residues. Trimming cost V 5 bases and J 9 bases, with 11 bases left between them. The CDR3 coding sequence is TGTGCCAGCAGTGGCCCGGGTGGTTCACCCCTCCACTTT. This sequence encodes CASSGPGGSPLHF.

This chain uses TRBV29-1 with TRBJ2-3, with 9 bases aligning to TRBD2. With 6 bases clipped from V and 6 bases from J, the junction kept 7 bases outside the gene matches. Germline CDR1 and CDR2: SQVTM and ANQGSEA. CDR3 length: 13 residues. CDR3 sequence: CSVLRGGLDTQYF. The CDR3 bases are TGCAGCGTATTGCGGGGGGGCTTGGATACGCAGTATTTT.

This clonotype has just a few counts. V is TRBV10-3 and J is TRBJ2-5; TRBD1 matches at 7 bases. The V gene's germline CDR1 is ENHRY and CDR2 SYGVKD. The V gene end was trimmed by 6 bases and the J gene end by 3 bases; junction bases not matched to a gene: 4. This CDR3 is built from 13 residues. CDR3 protein: CAISRTGEETQYF. The DNA for the CDR3 is TGTGCCATCAGCCGGACAGGCGAAGAGACCCAGTACTTC.

The chain employs TRBV20-1 and TRBJ2-3; TRBD2 agrees at 11 bases. This CDR3 is 18 amino acids long. Germline trimming cut 0 bases from V and 5 bases from J; bases unmatched to any gene: 13. Per the germline V gene, CDR1 is DFQATT and CDR2 is SNEGSKA (reference sequence). The CDR3 coding sequence is TGCAGTGCTAGAGATGACCTTCGTAGCGGGAGGGTTGTAGATACGCAGTATTTT. Translation: CSARDDLRSGRVVDTQYF.